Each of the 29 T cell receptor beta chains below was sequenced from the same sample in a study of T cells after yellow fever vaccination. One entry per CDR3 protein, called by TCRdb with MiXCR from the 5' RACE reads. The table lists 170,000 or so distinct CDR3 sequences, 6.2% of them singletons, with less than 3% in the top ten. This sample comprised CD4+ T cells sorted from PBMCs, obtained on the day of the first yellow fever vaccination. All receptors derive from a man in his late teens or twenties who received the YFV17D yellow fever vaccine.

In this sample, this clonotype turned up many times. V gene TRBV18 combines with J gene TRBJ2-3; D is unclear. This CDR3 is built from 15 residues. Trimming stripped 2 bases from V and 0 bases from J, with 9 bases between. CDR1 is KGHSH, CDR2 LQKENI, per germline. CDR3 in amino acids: CASSPLEESTDTQYF. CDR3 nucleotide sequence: TGTGCCAGCTCACCATTAGAGGAAAGCACAGATACGCAGTATTTT.

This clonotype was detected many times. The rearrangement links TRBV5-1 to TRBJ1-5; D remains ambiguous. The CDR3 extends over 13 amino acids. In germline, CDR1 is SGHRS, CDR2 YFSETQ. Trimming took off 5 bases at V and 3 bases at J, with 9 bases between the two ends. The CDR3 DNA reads TGCGCCAGCAGTGAAGAGGTCAATCAGCCCCAGCATTTT. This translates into CASSEEVNQPQHF.

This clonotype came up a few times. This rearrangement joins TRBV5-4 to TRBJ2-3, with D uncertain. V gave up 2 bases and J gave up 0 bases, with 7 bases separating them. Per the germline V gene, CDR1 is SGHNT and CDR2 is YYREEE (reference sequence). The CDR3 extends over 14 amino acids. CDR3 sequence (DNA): TGTGCCAGCAGCTTAAAAGACAGCACAGATACGCAGTATTTT. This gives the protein CASSLKDSTDTQYF. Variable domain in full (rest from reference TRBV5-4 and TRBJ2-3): ETGVTQSPTHLIKTRGQQVTLRCSSQSGHNTVSWYQQALGQGPQFIFQYYREEENGRGNFPPRFSGLQFPNYSSELNVNALELDDSALYLCASSLKDSTDTQYFGPGTRLTVL.

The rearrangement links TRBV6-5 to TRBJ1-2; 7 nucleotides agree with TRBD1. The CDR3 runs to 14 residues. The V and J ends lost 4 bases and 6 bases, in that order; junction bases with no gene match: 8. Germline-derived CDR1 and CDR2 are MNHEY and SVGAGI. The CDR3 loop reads CASSFDRDGDGYTF. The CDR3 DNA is TGTGCCAGCAGTTTTGACAGGGATGGAGATGGCTACACCTTC.

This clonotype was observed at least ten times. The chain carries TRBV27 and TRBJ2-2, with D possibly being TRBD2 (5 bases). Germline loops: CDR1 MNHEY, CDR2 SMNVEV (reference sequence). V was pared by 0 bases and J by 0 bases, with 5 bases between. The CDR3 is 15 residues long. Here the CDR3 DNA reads TGTGCCAGCAGTTTATCGCGGGCGAACACCGGGGAGCTGTTTTTT. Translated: CASSLSRANTGELFF.

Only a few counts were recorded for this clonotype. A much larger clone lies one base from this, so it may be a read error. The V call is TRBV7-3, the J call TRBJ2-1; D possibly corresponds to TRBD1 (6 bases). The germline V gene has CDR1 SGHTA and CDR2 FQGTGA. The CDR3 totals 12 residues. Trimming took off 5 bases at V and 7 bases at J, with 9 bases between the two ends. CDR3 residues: CASSIRGNEQFF. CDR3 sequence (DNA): TGTGCCAGCAGCATAAGGGGGAATGAGCAGTTCTTC.

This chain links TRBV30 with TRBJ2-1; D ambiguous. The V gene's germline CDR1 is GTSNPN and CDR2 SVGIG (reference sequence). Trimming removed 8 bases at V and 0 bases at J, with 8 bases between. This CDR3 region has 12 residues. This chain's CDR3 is CAGSRSYNEQFF. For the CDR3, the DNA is TGTGCCGGTTCGCGCTCCTACAATGAGCAGTTCTTC.

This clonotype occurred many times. As DNA, the CDR3 is TGTGCCACCAGCAGAGACGGGGGGGCTTGGGAGACCCAGTACTTC. Encoded protein: CATSRDGGAWETQYF. The V gene is TRBV15, the J gene TRBJ2-5, with TRBD2 identical over 8 bases. V gave up 0 bases and J gave up 5 bases; unmatched junction bases: 5. This CDR3 is built from 15 residues. Germline loops: CDR1 LNHNV, CDR2 YYDKDF (reference sequence).

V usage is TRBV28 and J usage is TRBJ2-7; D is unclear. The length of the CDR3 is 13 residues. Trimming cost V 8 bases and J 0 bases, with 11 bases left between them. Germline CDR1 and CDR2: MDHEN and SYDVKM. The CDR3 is CASGPGRSYEQYF. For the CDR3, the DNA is TGTGCCAGCGGCCCCGGGCGCTCCTACGAGCAGTACTTC.

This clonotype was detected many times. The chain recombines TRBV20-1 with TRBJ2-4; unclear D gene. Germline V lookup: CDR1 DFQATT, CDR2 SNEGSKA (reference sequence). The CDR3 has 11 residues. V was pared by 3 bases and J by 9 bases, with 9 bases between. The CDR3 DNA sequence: TGCAGTGCTAGTTCGGTCGGCATTCAGTACTTC. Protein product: CSASSVGIQYF.

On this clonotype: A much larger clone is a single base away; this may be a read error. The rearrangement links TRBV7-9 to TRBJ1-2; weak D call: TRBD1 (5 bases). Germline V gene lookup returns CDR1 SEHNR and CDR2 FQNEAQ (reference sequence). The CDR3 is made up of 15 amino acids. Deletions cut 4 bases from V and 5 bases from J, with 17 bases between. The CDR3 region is CASSSRLAGEYGYTF. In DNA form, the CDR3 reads TGTGCCAGCAGCTCCCGCCTGGCGGGGGAGTATGGCTACACCTTC.

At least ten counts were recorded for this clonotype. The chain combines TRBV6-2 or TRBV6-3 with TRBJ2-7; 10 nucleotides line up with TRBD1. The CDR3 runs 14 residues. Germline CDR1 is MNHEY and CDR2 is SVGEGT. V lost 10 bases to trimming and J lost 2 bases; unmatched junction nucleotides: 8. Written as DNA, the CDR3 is TGTGCCACCATCCGGGACAGGGGAACCTACGAGCAGTACGTC. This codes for CATIRDRGTYEQYV.

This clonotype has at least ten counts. CDR3 nucleotide sequence: TGTGCCAGCAGCCAAGGAACACGGTTCTACGAGCAGTACTTC. Its protein is CASSQGTRFYEQYF. The chain combines TRBV11-2 with TRBJ2-7; D is undetermined. CDR1 is SGHAT, CDR2 FQNNGV, per germline. The V and J ends lost 5 bases and 3 bases respectively, with 14 bases between them. The CDR3 spans 14 residues.

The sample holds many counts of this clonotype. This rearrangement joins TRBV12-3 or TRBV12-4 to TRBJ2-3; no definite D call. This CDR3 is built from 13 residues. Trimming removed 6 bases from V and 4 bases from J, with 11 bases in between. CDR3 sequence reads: CASSPGVPDTQYF. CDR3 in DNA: TGTGCCAGCAGCCCTGGGGTACCAGATACGCAGTATTTT.

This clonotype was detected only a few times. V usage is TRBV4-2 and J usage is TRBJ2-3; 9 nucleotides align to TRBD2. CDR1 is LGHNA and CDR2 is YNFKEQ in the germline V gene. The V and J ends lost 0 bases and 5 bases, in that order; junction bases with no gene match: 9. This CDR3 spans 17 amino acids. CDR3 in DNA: TGTGCCAGCAGCCAAGAAGTAGCGGGGGCCACGGGAGATACGCAGTATTTT. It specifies CASSQEVAGATGDTQYF.

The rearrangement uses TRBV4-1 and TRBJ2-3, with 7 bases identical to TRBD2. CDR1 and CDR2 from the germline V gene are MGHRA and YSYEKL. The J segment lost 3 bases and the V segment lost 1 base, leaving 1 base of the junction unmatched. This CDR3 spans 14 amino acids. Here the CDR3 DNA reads TGCGCCAGCAGCCAAGCAGCGGGGACAGATACGCAGTATTTT. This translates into CASSQAAGTDTQYF.

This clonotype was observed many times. The CDR3 DNA is TGCGCCAGCAGCCAAGAGGACAGCTCAGACTCGAACACCGGGGAGCTGTTTTTT. Residues: CASSQEDSSDSNTGELFF. The chain carries TRBV4-3 and TRBJ2-2, with a possible D match to TRBD1 (6 bases). Germline V lookup: CDR1 LGHNA, CDR2 YSLEER. The V end was cut by 0 bases, the J end by 0 bases, with 14 bases between. The CDR3 consists of 18 residues.

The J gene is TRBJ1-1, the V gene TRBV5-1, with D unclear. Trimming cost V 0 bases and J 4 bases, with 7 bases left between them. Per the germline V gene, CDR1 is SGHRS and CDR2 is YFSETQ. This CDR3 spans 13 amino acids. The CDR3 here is CASSLGAATEAFF. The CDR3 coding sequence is TGCGCCAGCAGCTTGGGGGCCGCCACTGAAGCTTTCTTT.

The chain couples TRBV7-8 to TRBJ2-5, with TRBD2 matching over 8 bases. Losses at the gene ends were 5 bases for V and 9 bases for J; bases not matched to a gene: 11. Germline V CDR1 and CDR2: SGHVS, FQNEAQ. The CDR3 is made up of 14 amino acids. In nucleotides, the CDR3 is TGTGCCAGCAGCGCACTAGCGGAGCACCAGTCCCAGTACTTC. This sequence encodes CASSALAEHQSQYF.

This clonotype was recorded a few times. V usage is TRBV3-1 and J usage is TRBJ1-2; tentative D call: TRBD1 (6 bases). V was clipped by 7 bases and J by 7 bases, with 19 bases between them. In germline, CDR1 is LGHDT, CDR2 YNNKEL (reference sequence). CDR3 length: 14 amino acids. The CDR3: CASNKPGENAGYTF. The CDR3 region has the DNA TGTGCCAGCAACAAACCAGGGGAGAATGCTGGCTACACCTTC.

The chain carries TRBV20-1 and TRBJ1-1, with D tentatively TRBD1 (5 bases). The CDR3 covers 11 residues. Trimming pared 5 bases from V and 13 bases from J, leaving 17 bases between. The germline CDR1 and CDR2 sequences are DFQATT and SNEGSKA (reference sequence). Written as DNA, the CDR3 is TGCAGTGCTCTCTGGCGTAGAGGGGTTTTCTTT. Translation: CSALWRRGVFF.

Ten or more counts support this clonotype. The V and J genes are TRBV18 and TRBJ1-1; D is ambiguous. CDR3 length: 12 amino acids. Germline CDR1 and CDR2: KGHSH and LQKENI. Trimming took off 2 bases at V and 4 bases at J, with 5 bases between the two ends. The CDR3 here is CASSPTSTEAFF. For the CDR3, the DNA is TGTGCCAGCTCACCAACAAGCACTGAAGCTTTCTTT. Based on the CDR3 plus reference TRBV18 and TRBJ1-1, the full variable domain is NAGVMQNPRHLVRRRGQEARLRCSPMKGHSHVYWYRQLPEEGLKFMVYLQKENIIDESGMPKERFSAEFPKEGPSILRIQQVVRGDSAAYFCASSPTSTEAFFGQGTRLTVV.

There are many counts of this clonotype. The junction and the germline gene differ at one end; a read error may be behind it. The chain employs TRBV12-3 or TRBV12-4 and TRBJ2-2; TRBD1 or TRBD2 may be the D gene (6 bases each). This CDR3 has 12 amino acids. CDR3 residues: CASSPQGRELFF. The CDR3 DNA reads TGTGCCAGCAGTCCCCAGGGGCGGGAACTGTTTTTT.

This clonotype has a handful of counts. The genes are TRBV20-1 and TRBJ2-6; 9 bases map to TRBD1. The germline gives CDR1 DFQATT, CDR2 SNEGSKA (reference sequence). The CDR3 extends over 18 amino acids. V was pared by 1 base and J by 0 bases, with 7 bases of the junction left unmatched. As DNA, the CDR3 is TGCAGTGCTAGAGTAATCCGGGACAGGGTCTCTGGGGCCAACGTCCTGACTTTC. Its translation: CSARVIRDRVSGANVLTF.

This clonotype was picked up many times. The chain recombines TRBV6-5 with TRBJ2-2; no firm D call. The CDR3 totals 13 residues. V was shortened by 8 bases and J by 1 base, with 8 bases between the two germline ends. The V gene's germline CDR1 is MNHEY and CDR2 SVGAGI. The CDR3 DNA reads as TGTGCCAGCTACGTACAGAACACCGGGGAGCTGTTTTTT. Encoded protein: CASYVQNTGELFF.

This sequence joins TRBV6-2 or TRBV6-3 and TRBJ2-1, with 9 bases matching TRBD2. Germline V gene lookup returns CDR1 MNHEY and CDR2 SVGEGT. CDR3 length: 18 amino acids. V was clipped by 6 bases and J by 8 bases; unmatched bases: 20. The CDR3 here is CASRPPPRSGGLFDEQFF. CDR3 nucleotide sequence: TGTGCCAGCAGGCCCCCCCCCAGAAGCGGGGGGCTATTCGATGAGCAGTTCTTC.

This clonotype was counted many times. DNA for the CDR3: TGTGCCAGCAGTCCCAACCAGGGGGGTAGTTTAAAGACCCAGTACTTC. Translating it yields CASSPNQGGSLKTQYF. This chain uses TRBV12-3 or TRBV12-4 with TRBJ2-5, with D possibly being TRBD1 (7 bases). The V end was cut by 5 bases, the J end by 6 bases, with 22 bases between. The CDR3 spans 16 residues.

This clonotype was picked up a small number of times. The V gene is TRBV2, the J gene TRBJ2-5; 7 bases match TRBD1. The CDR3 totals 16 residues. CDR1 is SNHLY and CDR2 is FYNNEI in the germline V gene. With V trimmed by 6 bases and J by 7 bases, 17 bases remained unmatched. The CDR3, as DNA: TGTGCCAGCAGCGACCTCGGACAGGCGGCCAAAGGGACCCAGTACTTC. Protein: CASSDLGQAAKGTQYF.

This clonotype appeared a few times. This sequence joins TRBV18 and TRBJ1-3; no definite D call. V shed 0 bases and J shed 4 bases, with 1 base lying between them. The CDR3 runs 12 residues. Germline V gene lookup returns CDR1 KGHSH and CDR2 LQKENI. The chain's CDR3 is CASSPPGNTIYF. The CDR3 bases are TGTGCCAGCTCACCACCCGGAAACACCATATATTTT. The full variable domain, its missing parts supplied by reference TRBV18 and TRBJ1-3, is NAGVMQNPRHLVRRRGQEARLRCSPMKGHSHVYWYRQLPEEGLKFMVYLQKENIIDESGMPKERFSAEFPKEGPSILRIQQVVRGDSAAYFCASSPPGNTIYFGEGSWLTVV.